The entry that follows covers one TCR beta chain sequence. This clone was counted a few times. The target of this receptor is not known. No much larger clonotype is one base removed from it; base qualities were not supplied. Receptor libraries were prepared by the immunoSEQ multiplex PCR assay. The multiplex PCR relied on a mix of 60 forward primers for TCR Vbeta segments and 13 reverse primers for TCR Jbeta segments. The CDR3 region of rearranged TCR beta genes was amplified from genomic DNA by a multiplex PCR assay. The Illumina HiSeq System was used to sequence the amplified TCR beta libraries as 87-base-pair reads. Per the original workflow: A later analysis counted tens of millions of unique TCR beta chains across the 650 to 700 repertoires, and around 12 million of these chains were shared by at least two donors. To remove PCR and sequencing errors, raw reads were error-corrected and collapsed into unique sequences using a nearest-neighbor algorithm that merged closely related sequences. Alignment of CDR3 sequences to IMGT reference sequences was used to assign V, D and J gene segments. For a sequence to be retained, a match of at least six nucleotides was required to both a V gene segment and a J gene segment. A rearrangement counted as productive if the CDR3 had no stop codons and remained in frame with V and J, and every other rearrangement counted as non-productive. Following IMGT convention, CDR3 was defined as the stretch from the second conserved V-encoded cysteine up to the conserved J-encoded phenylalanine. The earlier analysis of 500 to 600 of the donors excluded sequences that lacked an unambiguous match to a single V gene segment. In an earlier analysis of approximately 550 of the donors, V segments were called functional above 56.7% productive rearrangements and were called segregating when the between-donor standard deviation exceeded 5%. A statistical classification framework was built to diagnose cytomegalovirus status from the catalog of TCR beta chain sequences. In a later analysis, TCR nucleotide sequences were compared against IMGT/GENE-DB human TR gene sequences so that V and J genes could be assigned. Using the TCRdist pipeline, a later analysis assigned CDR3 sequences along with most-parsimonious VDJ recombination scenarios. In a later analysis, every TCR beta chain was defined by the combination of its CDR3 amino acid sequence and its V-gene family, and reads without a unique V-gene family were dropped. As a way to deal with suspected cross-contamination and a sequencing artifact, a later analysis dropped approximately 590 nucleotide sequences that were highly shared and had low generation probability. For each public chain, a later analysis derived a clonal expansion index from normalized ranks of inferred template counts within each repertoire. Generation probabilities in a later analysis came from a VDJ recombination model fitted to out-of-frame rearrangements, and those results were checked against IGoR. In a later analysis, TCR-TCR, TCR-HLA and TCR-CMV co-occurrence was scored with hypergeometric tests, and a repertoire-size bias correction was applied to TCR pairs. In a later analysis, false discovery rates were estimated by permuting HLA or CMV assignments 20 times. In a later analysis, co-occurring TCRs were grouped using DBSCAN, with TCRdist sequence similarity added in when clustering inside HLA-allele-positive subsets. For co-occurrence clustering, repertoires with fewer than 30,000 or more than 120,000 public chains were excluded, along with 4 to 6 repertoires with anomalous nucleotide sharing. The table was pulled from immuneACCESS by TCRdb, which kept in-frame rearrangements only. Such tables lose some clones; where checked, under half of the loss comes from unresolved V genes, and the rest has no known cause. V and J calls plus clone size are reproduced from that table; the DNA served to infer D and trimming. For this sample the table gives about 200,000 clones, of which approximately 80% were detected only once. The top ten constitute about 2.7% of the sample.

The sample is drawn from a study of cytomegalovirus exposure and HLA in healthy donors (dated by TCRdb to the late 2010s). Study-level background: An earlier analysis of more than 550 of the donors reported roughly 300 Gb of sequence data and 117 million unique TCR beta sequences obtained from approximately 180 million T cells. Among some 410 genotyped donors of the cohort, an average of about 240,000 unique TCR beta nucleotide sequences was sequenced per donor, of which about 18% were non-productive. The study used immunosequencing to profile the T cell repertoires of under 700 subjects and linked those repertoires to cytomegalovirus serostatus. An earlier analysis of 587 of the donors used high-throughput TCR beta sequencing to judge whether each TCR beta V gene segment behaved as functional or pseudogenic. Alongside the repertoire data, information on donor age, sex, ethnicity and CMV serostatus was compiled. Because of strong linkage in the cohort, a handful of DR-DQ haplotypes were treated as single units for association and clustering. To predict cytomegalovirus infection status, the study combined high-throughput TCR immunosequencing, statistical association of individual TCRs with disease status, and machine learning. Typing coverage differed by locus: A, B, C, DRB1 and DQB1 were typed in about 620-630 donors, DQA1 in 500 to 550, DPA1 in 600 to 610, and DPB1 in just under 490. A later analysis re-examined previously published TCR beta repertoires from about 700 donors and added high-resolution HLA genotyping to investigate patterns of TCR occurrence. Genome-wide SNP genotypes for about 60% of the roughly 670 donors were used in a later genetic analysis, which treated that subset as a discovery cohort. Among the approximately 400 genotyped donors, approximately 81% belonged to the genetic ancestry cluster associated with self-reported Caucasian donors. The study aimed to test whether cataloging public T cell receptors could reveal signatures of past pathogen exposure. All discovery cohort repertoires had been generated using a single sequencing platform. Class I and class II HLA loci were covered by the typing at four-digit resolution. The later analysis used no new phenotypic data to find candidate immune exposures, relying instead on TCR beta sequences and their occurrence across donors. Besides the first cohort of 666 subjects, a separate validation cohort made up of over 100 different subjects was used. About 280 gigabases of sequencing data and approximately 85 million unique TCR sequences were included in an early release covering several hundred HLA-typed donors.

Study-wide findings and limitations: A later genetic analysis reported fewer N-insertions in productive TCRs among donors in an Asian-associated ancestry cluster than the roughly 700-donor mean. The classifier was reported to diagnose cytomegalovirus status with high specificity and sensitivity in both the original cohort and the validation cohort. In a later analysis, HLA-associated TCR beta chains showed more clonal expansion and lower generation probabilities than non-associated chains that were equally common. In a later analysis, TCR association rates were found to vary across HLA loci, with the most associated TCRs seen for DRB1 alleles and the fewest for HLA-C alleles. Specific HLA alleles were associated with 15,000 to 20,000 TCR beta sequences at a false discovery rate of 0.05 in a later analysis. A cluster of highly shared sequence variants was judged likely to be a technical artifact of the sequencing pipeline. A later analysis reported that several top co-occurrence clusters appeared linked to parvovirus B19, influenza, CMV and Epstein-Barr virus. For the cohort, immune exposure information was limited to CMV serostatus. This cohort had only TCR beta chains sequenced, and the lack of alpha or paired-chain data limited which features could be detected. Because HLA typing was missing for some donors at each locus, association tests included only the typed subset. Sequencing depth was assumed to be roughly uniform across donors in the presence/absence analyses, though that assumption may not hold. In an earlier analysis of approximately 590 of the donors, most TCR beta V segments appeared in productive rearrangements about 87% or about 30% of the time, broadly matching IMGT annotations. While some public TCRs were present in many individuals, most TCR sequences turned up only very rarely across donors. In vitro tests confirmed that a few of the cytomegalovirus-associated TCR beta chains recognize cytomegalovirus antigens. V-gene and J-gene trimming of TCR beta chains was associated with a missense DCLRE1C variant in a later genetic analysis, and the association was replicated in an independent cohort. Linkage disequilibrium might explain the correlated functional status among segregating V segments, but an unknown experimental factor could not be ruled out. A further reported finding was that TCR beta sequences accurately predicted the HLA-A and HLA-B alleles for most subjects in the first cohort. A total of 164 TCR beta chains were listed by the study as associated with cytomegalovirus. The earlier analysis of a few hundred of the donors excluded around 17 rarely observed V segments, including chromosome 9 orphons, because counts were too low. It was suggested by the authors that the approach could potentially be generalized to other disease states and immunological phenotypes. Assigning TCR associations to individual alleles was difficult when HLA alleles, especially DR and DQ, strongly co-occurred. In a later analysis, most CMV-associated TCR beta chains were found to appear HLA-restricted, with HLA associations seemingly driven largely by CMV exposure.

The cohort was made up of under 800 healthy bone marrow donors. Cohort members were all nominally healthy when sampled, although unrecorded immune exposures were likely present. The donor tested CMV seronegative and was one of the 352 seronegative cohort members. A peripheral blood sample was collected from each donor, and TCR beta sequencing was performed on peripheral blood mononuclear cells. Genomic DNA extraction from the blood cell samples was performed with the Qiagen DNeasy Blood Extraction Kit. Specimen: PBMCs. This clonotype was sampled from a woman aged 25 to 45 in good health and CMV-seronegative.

The nucleotide sequence reads as follows: TGTGCCAGCAGCACCTCAGGGACAGGGGTCACCGGGGAGCTGTTTTTT. Its coded protein is CASSTSGTGVTGELFF. The sequence links TRBV5-5 to TRBJ2-2; TRBD1 agrees with 10 junctional bases. Germline trimming amounts to 4 bases on V and 4 bases on J, with 7 as the count of junction bases outside the gene matches. The CDR3 measures 16 amino acids from cysteine to phenylalanine. Left in the record is the CDR3 DNA by itself, 48 bases read in frame from the first base. The germline V gene (reference sequence) supplies CDR1 SGHKS and CDR2 YYEKEE. Full variable domain (CDR3 extended with the reference TRBV5-5 and TRBJ2-2 proteins): DAGVTQSPTHLIKTRGQQVTLRCSPISGHKSVSWYQQVLGQGPQFIFQYYEKEERGRGNFPDRFSARQFPNYSSELNVNALLLGDSALYLCASSTSGTGVTGELFFGEGSRLTVL.